Listed here are 21 T cell receptor beta chains from one sample, sequenced in a study of response to subunit inactivated influenza vaccine. TCRdb re-derived calls from the RT-PCR reads in MiXCR, one entry per CDR3 protein. The sample lists more than 550,000 distinct CDR3 sequences, 11% seen once, with approximately 10% in the top ten. The same data also went into a second study, on T cells expressing NK-cell markers. From that report: UMI-tagged 5'RACE template switching yielded the TCR beta cDNA.

Sequencing used PBMCs from blood, obtained on the day of vaccination. The receptors here all came from a man aged 50 or older who received an inactivated influenza vaccine.

This clonotype was picked up a small number of times. V usage is TRBV4-2 and J usage is TRBJ2-1, with unresolved D. The CDR3 covers 12 residues. The V end was cut by 0 bases, the J end by 9 bases, with 6 bases between. Germline CDR1 LGHNA, CDR2 YNFKEQ. This CDR3 reads CASSQDRTEQFF. CDR3 nucleotides: TGTGCCAGCAGCCAAGATAGAACTGAGCAGTTCTTC.

This clonotype was recorded a few times. V gene TRBV12-3 or TRBV12-4 combines with J gene TRBJ2-1; no clear D. V lost 7 bases and J 0 bases, leaving 13 bases between the germline ends. This CDR3 is built from 15 residues. The DNA for the CDR3 is TGTGCCAGCAAGGGTGGGCCCATCTCCTACAATGAGCAGTTCTTC. Encoded protein: CASKGGPISYNEQFF.

The V gene is TRBV4-2, the J gene TRBJ2-7, with D uncertain. Germline CDR1 is LGHNA and CDR2 is YNFKEQ. V was clipped by 0 bases and J by 6 bases, with 15 bases between them. The CDR3 spans 15 residues. In DNA form, the CDR3 reads TGTGCCAGCAGCCAAGACTTGGCTAGTCGGACCGAGCAGTACTTC. Translated, it gives CASSQDLASRTEQYF.

This clonotype was seen only a few times. V is TRBV12-3 or TRBV12-4 and J is TRBJ1-1; D unresolved. V was clipped by 5 bases and J by 14 bases, with 15 bases between them. CDR3 size: 11 residues. The CDR3 region has the DNA TGTGCCAGCAGTCCTGGTTCAGCGACCTTCTTT. It encodes CASSPGSATFF.

The chain joins TRBV5-5 to TRBJ2-1; no definite D call. The CDR3 runs 17 residues. V was trimmed by 5 bases and J by 5 bases, leaving 23 bases between them. Germline V gives CDR1 SGHKS, CDR2 YYEKEE (reference sequence). CDR3 nucleotide sequence: TGTGCCAGCAGACTCGGCCTAAAGGTGGACCTTGACAATGAGCAGTTCTTC. As protein: CASRLGLKVDLDNEQFF.

This chain uses TRBV2 with TRBJ2-5; no firm D call. Trimming removed 6 bases at V and 2 bases at J, with 13 bases between. The CDR3 length is 14 residues. Germline lookup yields CDR1 SNHLY and CDR2 FYNNEI. In DNA form, the CDR3 reads TGTGCCAGCAGGGCAGGACGGCCACAAGAGACCCAGTACTTC. Translation: CASRAGRPQETQYF.

This clonotype was seen a handful of times. The chain is built from TRBV20-1 and TRBJ2-5; a weak D match, TRBD1 (6 bases). Trimming shortened V by 3 bases and J by 5 bases, and 13 bases separated the two germline ends. The CDR3 is 13 amino acids. Germline lookup yields CDR1 DFQATT and CDR2 SNEGSKA (reference sequence). The CDR3 DNA reads as TGCAGTGCTAGTGGGACATGGGGGGAGACCCAGTACTTC. Amino acids: CSASGTWGETQYF.

This chain joins TRBV11-1 and TRBJ2-6, with D possibly TRBD1 on 6 matching bases. V was cut by 5 bases and J by 3 bases, with 20 bases left in between. Germline CDR1 is SGHAT and CDR2 is FQDESV (reference sequence). CDR3 length: 18 amino acids. The CDR3 DNA reads as TGTGCCAGCAGCCCTCGTTTGACAGGTCCGGGTGGGGCCAACGTCCTGACTTTC. It encodes CASSPRLTGPGGANVLTF.

In its sample, this clonotype was seen many times. The genes are TRBV19 and TRBJ1-2; 8 bases are a match to TRBD1. CDR3 size: 13 residues. Germline trimming cut 6 bases from V and 8 bases from J; bases unmatched to any gene: 8. Germline V gives CDR1 LNHDA, CDR2 SQIVND (reference sequence). The CDR3 spells CASSFGQGQGYTF. CDR3 bases: TGTGCCAGTAGCTTTGGACAGGGTCAAGGCTACACCTTC.

This clonotype was counted many times. V and J are TRBV27 and TRBJ2-6; D ambiguous. Germline assignment: CDR1 MNHEY and CDR2 SMNVEV (reference sequence). V was shortened by 7 bases and J by 0 bases, with 19 bases between the two germline ends. The CDR3 spans 18 residues. For the CDR3, the DNA is TGTGCCAGCACCCTCTTGGACCATTTTTTCTCTGGGGCCAACGTCCTGACTTTC. Translating it yields CASTLLDHFFSGANVLTF.

The CDR3: CASSSMGGSPYEQYF. In DNA, the CDR3 is TGTGCCAGCAGCTCCATGGGCGGGAGTCCATACGAGCAGTACTTC. This chain connects TRBV7-9 to TRBJ2-7; 7 nucleotides match TRBD2. The germline V gene has CDR1 SEHNR and CDR2 FQNEAQ (reference sequence). The ends lost 4 bases at V and 4 bases at J; junction bases unmatched: 10. This CDR3 is 15 amino acids long. Supplemented by reference TRBV7-9 and TRBJ2-7, the full variable domain reads DTGVSQNPRHKITKRGQNVTFRCDPISEHNRLYWYRQTLGQGPEFLTYFQNEAQLEKSRLLSDRFSAERPKGSFSTLEIQRTEQGDSAMYLCASSSMGGSPYEQYFGPGTRLTVT.

The chain combines TRBV4-2 with TRBJ2-3, with 11 bases fitting TRBD2. V dropped 5 bases and J dropped 9; count of bases not matched to a gene: 10. CDR3 length equals 15 residues. Germline assignment: CDR1 LGHNA and CDR2 YNFKEQ. The CDR3 coding sequence is TGTGCCAGCAGCTATCGACTAGCGGGGAAGGGAACGCAGTATTTT. It codes for CASSYRLAGKGTQYF.

The V gene is TRBV4-3, the J gene TRBJ1-1; 8 nucleotides align to TRBD1. CDR3 length equals 17 residues. Looked up from germline, CDR1 is LGHNA and CDR2 is YSLEER. V was pared by 3 bases and J by 1 base, with 10 bases of the junction left unmatched. DNA for the CDR3: TGCGCCAGCAGCCACGGGACAGGTCAAAAGGGGAACACTGAAGCTTTCTTT. This codes for CASSHGTGQKGNTEAFF.

This sequence joins TRBV15 and TRBJ1-1, with unresolved D. Germline V gene sequence: CDR1 LNHNV, CDR2 YYDKDF (reference sequence). The CDR3 extends over 14 amino acids. Trimming removed 2 bases at V and 0 bases at J, with 7 bases between. The CDR3 DNA sequence: TGTGCCACCAGCAGACCGGGCCTGAACACTGAAGCTTTCTTT. Translated: CATSRPGLNTEAFF. The full variable domain, its missing parts supplied by reference TRBV15 and TRBJ1-1, is DAMVIQNPRYQVTQFGKPVTLSCSQTLNHNVMYWYQQKSSQAPKLLFHYYDKDFNNEADTPDNFQSRRPNTSFCFLDIRSPGLGDTAMYLCATSRPGLNTEAFFGQGTRLTVV.

The rearrangement uses TRBV7-9 and TRBJ2-7; 7 nucleotides align to TRBD2. J lost 2 bases, V lost 4 bases, and 11 bases had no gene match. CDR3 length equals 16 residues. Looked up from germline, CDR1 is SEHNR and CDR2 is FQNEAQ (reference sequence). CDR3 protein: CASSSVSGTTTYEQYF. The CDR3 DNA reads TGTGCCAGCAGCTCAGTCTCCGGGACTACTACCTACGAGCAGTACTTC.

This clonotype has at least ten counts. The V and J genes are TRBV2 and TRBJ1-2; possible D gene TRBD1, 5 bases. The ends were cut back, 3 bases at V and 3 bases at J, with 11 bases in the middle. Germline values: CDR1 SNHLY, CDR2 FYNNEI. The CDR3 totals 14 residues. For the CDR3, the DNA is TGTGCCAGCAGTGACCAGACAGACTACTATGGCTACACCTTC. It is translated as CASSDQTDYYGYTF. The variable domain in full, completed from reference TRBV2 and TRBJ1-2, reads EPEVTQTPSHQVTQMGQEVILRCVPISNHLYFYWYRQILGQKVEFLVSFYNNEISEKSEIFDDQFSVERPDGSNFTLKIRSTKLEDSAMYFCASSDQTDYYGYTFGSGTRLTVV.

In this sample, this clonotype turned up a few times. The J gene is TRBJ2-5, the V gene TRBV5-1; a weak D match, TRBD1 (5 bases). Trimming cost V 5 bases and J 2 bases, with 10 bases left between them. This CDR3 region has 13 residues. Germline loops: CDR1 SGHRS, CDR2 YFSETQ. The CDR3 nucleotides are TGCGCCAGCAGGATGGACACGCAAGAGACCCAGTACTTC. Translated, it gives CASRMDTQETQYF.

The genes are TRBV11-2 and TRBJ2-7, with 7 bases lining up with TRBD1. This CDR3 region has 14 residues. Germline CDR1 SGHAT, CDR2 FQNNGV. The V segment lost 0 bases and the J segment 3 bases; nucleotides outside the gene matches: 2. For the CDR3, the DNA is TGTGCCAGCAGCTTAGAACAGGGGCACTACGAGCAGTACTTC. Its protein is CASSLEQGHYEQYF.

The chain carries TRBV28 and TRBJ1-4; D ambiguous. The V end lost 4 bases, the J end lost 10 bases, and 10 bases lay between the germline ends. CDR3 length equals 12 residues. From germline, CDR1 is MDHEN and CDR2 SYDVKM. The CDR3 reads CASSYTRPKLFF. The CDR3 coding sequence is TGTGCCAGCAGTTACACCCGTCCAAAACTGTTTTTT.

This clonotype was seen more than once but under ten times. The V call is TRBV7-9, the J call TRBJ2-7; D perhaps matches TRBD2 (5 bases). Germline CDR1 is SEHNR and CDR2 is FQNEAQ (reference sequence). This CDR3 comprises 14 residues. V shed 2 bases and J shed 5 bases, with 13 bases lying between them. For the CDR3, the DNA is TGTGCCAGCAGCTTAAGCGGCCCTAAGCACGAGCAGTACTTC. Translated: CASSLSGPKHEQYF.

The V gene is TRBV7-2, the J gene TRBJ2-5; weak D call: TRBD1 (7 bases). V lost 5 bases and J 7 bases, leaving 17 bases between the germline ends. The CDR3 length is 14 residues. CDR1 is SGHTA, CDR2 FQGNSA, per germline. In nucleotides, the CDR3 is TGTGCCAGCAGCACCATGCGACAGGGAGGGACCCAGTACTTC. Translating gives CASSTMRQGGTQYF.